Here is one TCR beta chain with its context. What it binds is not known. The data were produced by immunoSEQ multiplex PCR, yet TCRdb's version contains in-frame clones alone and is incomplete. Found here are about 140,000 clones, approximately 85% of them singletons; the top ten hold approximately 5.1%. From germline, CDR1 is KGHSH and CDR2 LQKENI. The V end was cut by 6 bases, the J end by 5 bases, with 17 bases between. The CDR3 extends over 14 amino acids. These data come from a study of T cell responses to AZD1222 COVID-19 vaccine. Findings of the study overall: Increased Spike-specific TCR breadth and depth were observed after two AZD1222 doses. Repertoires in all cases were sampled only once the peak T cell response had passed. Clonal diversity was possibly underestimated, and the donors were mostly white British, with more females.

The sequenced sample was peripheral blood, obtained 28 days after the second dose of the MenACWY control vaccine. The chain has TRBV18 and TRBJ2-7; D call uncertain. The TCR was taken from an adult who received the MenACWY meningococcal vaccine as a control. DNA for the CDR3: TGTGCCAGCTCGGCTCACGCAGGTGTAAACGAGCAGTACTTC. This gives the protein CASSAHAGVNEQYF.